This TCR beta chain was documented in a study of human T cells and chemical hapten exposure. Whole-study results and caveats: Positive correlation was observed between PT1 expanded TCR counts and patch test score.

TCRdb re-analysed the RACE reads in MiXCR, keeping a single row per CDR3 protein. The data contain 110,000 or so distinct CDR3 sequences, 9% to 9.5% of them seen just once; the ten biggest clones take up about 3.4%. Time point indicated: patch test 2, 6 weeks after DPC sensitization. Treatment denoted: therapeutic diphenylcyclopropenone sensitization with weekly scalp DPC. This CDR3 is 18 amino acids long. Trimming shortened V by 3 bases and J by 0 bases, and 17 bases separated the two germline ends. Per germline, CDR1 KGHSH and CDR2 LQKENI. Comments on this clonotype: Its antigen is undetermined.

V and J are TRBV18 and TRBJ2-2, with D perhaps assigned TRBD1 or TRBD2 (5 bases each). The input for sequencing was whole blood, taken in connection with sensitization to the hapten diphenylcyclopropenone (DPC). The sequence was collected from a woman between 35 and 50 years old with alopecia areata. Some clones in this sample may be carry-over from other donors' samples. The CDR3 is CASSPPIQGPSNTGELFF. The CDR3 DNA reads TGTGCCAGCTCACCTCCTATCCAGGGACCCTCGAACACCGGGGAGCTGTTTTTT.